This is a list of T cell receptor beta chains from one sample in a study of blood T cell repertoires in COVID-19. Generated by immunoSEQ multiplex PCR, the TCRdb table keeps only in-frame clones and is missing some. The sample includes some 250,000 clones, more than 75% of them seen just once. The specimen was peripheral blood. The receptors derive from a woman between 55 and 75 years old with active or convalescent COVID-19. Each CDR3 is given with its conserved first and last residue. The D gene is left open where the match is weak. Expanded clones get a size class; other rows say once, few or many, or leave the size out.

v_gene	j_gene	d_gene	len	abundance	CDR3nt	CDR3aa
TRBV6-5	TRBJ1-2	TRBD1	15	.	TGTGCCAGCAGCCTACAGGGGCCACAGTATGGGGGCTACACCTTC	CASSLQGPQYGGYTF
TRBV27	TRBJ1-1	TRBD1	12	.	TGTGCCAGCAGAACAGGGGAAACTGAAGCTTTCTTT	CASRTGETEAFF
TRBV5-1	TRBJ1-4	TRBD1	16	.	TGCGCCAGCAGCCCCCACAGGGGGCCAACTAATGAAAAACTGTTTTTT	CASSPHRGPTNEKLFF
TRBV9	TRBJ2-3	.	17	few	TGTGCCAGCAGCGTAGAAGGCGGGGATTCTAGCACAGATACGCAGTATTTT	CASSVEGGDSSTDTQYF
TRBV6-5	TRBJ1-3	.	15	.	TGTGCCAGCAGACGCTCGGCGGGCACCGGGGACACCATATATTTT	CASRRSAGTGDTIYF
TRBV10-3	TRBJ2-1	TRBD2	20	.	TGTGCCATCAATCCGAACCCGGGACTAGCGGGGTTGAGCTCCTACAATGAGCAGTTCTTC	CAINPNPGLAGLSSYNEQFF
TRBV5-1	TRBJ1-1	.	15	.	TGCGCCAGCAGCTCGTGGACACCCTCGAACACTGAAGCTTTCTTT	CASSSWTPSNTEAFF
TRBV30	TRBJ1-2	TRBD1	13	.	TGTGCCTGGACCCCAGGACAGGGAAGTGGCTACACCTTC	CAWTPGQGSGYTF
TRBV11-2	TRBJ1-2	.	12	.	TGTGCCAGAAGTACTCGGGAATATGGCTACACCTTC	CARSTREYGYTF
TRBV6-6	TRBJ1-1	.	17	.	TGTGCCAGCAGTCCCGGCAGGACTACCAAATTGAACACTGAAGCTTTCTTT	CASSPGRTTKLNTEAFF
TRBV2	TRBJ2-5	.	14	.	TGTGCCACCCAGGATAGGCAGAAACAAGAGACCCAGTACTTC	CATQDRQKQETQYF
TRBV11-2	TRBJ1-6	.	12	few	TGTGCCAGCGGAGAAAATAATTCACCCCTCCACTTT	CASGENNSPLHF
TRBV5-6	TRBJ1-6	TRBD1	16	.	TGTGCCAGCAGCTTAGCTTCCGGGACAGGAAATTCACCCCTCCACTTT	CASSLASGTGNSPLHF
TRBV6-5	TRBJ1-1	.	13	.	TGTGCCACCTGGGTCCCCCAGGTCACTGAAGCTTTCTTT	CATWVPQVTEAFF
TRBV28	TRBJ1-3	TRBD1	14	.	TGTGCCAGCAGTCACGACAGGGGGCCGGACACCATATATTTT	CASSHDRGPDTIYF
TRBV12-3/TRBV12-4	TRBJ1-1	.	13	.	TGTGCCAGCAGTTCCCAGGGTTACACTGAAGCTTTCTTT	CASSSQGYTEAFF
TRBV24-1	TRBJ1-1	.	14	.	TGTGCCACCAGTTCCGAGAAGGAGTACACTGAAGCTTTCTTT	CATSSEKEYTEAFF
TRBV9	TRBJ1-2	.	13	once	TGTGCCAGCGGGGCGTCCGCCAACTATGGCTACACCTTC	CASGASANYGYTF
TRBV10-3	TRBJ2-7	.	14	.	TGTGCCATCAGTGGGGGGACTCCCACCGGCGAGCAGTACTTC	CAISGGTPTGEQYF
TRBV7-2	TRBJ2-1	TRBD2	13	once	TGTGCCAGCAGCCGATTGGGGGGGAATGAGCAGTTCTTC	CASSRLGGNEQFF
TRBV19	TRBJ1-2	TRBD1	15	.	TGTGCCAGTAGGCAAACCGGGACAGGGAACTATGGCTACACCTTC	CASRQTGTGNYGYTF
TRBV7-2	TRBJ2-5	TRBD2	15	.	TGTGCCAGCAGCGCCTTTAGCGGGGGGGCGGAGACCCAGTACTTC	CASSAFSGGAETQYF
TRBV18	TRBJ1-2	.	13	.	TGTGCCAGCTCACCACAGGGGCAGGGTGGCTACACCTTC	CASSPQGQGGYTF
TRBV18	TRBJ2-5	TRBD2	17	once	TGTGCCAGCTCACCAACCCTCCAGCGGGGGGGACAAGAGACCCAGTACTTC	CASSPTLQRGGQETQYF
TRBV13	TRBJ1-6	.	12	.	TGTGCCAGCAGCCAAAGAGGTTCACCCCTCCACTTT	CASSQRGSPLHF
TRBV30	TRBJ2-1	.	12	.	TGTGCCTGGAGTGTGCGGGTTGGCGAGCAGTTCTTC	CAWSVRVGEQFF
TRBV5-4	TRBJ2-7	TRBD1	15	few	TGTGCCAGCAGCTTGGTAGGGGGCGGCTCTCGGGAGCAGTACTTC	CASSLVGGGSREQYF
TRBV11-3	TRBJ2-1	.	17	.	TGTGCCAGCAGCTTAGATGCAGGGTACCGCTCCTACAATGAGCAGTTCTTC	CASSLDAGYRSYNEQFF
TRBV7-8	TRBJ2-5	TRBD2	15	.	TGTGCCAGCAGCTTAGCCCGGGGGGAGGGGGAGACCCAGTACTTC	CASSLARGEGETQYF
TRBV21-1	TRBJ2-7	.	11	.	TGTGCCAGCAGTTATAGGAGGGGGCAGTACTTC	CASSYRRGQYF
TRBV7-2	TRBJ1-1	.	18	.	TGTGCCAGCAGCCCCTGGGAGACGTTCCGAAGTATGAACACTGAAGCTTTCTTT	CASSPWETFRSMNTEAFF
TRBV14	TRBJ2-1	TRBD1	14	.	TGTGCCAGCAGCCAAGGGACAGGGGGCAATGAGCAGTTCTTC	CASSQGTGGNEQFF
TRBV5-1	TRBJ2-1	.	15	.	TGCGCCAGCAGCGTGGGGAGTCTTACGTACAATGAGCAGTTCTTC	CASSVGSLTYNEQFF
TRBV20-1	TRBJ1-2	.	14	.	TGCAGTGCTAGTCTCGAGGGGAGGGGCTATGGCTACACCTTC	CSASLEGRGYGYTF
TRBV30	TRBJ1-2	TRBD1	17	.	TGTGCCTGGAGTGCCAGCGGGACAGGGGGCCTGAGGTATGGCTACACCTTC	CAWSASGTGGLRYGYTF
TRBV29-1	TRBJ2-5	.	12	.	TGCAGCGTTGTGAGCCGGGGTGGGACCCAGTACTTC	CSVVSRGGTQYF
TRBV27	TRBJ1-6	TRBD1	15	.	TGTGCCAGCACCAAAACAGGGGGCACTTATTCACCCCTCCACTTT	CASTKTGGTYSPLHF
TRBV5-1	TRBJ1-2	TRBD1	14	.	TGCGCCAGCAGCGTTGGTCTCAACAGGGGTGGCTACACCTTC	CASSVGLNRGGYTF
TRBV7-9	TRBJ2-1	TRBD2	12	.	TGTGCCAGCAGCACTAGCGGGGACCCACAGTTCTTC	CASSTSGDPQFF
TRBV11-2	TRBJ2-5	.	14	.	TGTGCCAGCAGCTTAGCCGGGTTCGTGGAGACCCAGTACTTC	CASSLAGFVETQYF
TRBV5-1	TRBJ1-1	.	14	.	TGCGCCAGCAGCTTGGTGTTTACTGACACTGAAGCTTTCTTT	CASSLVFTDTEAFF
TRBV11-2	TRBJ1-2	.	12	once	TGTGCCAGCCGGGCAGGGAATTATGGCTACACCTTC	CASRAGNYGYTF
TRBV5-1	TRBJ1-2	TRBD1	15	.	TGCGCCAGCAGCTTGGTCTCGGGACAGGGGAATGGCTACACCTTC	CASSLVSGQGNGYTF
TRBV30	TRBJ2-2	.	14	.	TGTGCCTGCCCGACTAGAGACTTCACCGGGGAGCTGTTTTTT	CACPTRDFTGELFF
TRBV7-9	TRBJ1-1	.	17	.	TGTGCCAGCAGCTTCCCAGAGGGAATTCTAATGAACACTGAAGCTTTCTTT	CASSFPEGILMNTEAFF
TRBV19	TRBJ2-5	.	16	.	TGTGCCAGTAGATTGGGGGCAGCCTCAGGTGGGGAGACCCAGTACTTC	CASRLGAASGGETQYF
TRBV7-9	TRBJ2-3	TRBD2	17	.	TGTGCCAGCAGCCCGGGACTAGCGGGGGGGCCCACAGATACGCAGTATTTT	CASSPGLAGGPTDTQYF
TRBV30	TRBJ2-5	.	12	.	TGTGCCTGGAGTGTCGGAGGGGAGACCCAGTACTTC	CAWSVGGETQYF
TRBV6-5	TRBJ1-6	TRBD1	15	.	TGTGCCAGCAGGGCAGGGGGCGCCTCTAATTCACCCCTCCACTTT	CASRAGGASNSPLHF
TRBV7-9	TRBJ1-2	.	14	.	TGTGCCAGCAGCTTAGGGGACATCTTACGTGGCTACACCTTC	CASSLGDILRGYTF
TRBV6-5	TRBJ2-1	TRBD2	16	.	TGTGCCAGCAGTTCGGAGGCGGGGGGCTCCTACAATGAGCAGTTCTTC	CASSSEAGGSYNEQFF
TRBV7-7	TRBJ1-5	.	15	.	TGTGCTAGCAGCCGACACGGGGATCACGATCAGCCCCAGCATTTT	CASSRHGDHDQPQHF